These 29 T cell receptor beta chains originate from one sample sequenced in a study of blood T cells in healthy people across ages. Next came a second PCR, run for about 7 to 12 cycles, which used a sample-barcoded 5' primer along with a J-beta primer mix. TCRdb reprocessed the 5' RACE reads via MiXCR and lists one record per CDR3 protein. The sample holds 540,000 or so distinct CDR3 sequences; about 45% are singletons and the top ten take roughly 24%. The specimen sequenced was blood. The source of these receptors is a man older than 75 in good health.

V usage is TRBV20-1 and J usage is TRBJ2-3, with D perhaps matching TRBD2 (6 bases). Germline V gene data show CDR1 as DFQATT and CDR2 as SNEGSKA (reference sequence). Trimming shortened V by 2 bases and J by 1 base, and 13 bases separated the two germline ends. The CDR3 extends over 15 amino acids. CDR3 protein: CSARHSGRGTDTQYF. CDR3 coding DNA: TGCAGTGCTAGACATAGCGGAAGGGGCACAGATACGCAGTATTTT.

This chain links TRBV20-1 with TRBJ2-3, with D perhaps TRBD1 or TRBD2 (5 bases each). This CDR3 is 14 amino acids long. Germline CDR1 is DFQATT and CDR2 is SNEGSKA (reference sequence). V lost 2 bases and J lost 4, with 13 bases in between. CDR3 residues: CSARLRGPPDTQYF. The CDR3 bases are TGCAGTGCTAGATTGAGGGGACCACCAGATACGCAGTATTTT.

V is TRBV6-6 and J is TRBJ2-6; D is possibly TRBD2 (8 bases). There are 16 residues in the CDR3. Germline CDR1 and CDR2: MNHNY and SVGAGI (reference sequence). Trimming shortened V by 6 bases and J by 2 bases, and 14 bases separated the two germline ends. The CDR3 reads CASRGGGTAGANVLTF. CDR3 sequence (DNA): TGTGCCAGCAGAGGCGGGGGGACAGCTGGGGCCAACGTCCTGACTTTC.

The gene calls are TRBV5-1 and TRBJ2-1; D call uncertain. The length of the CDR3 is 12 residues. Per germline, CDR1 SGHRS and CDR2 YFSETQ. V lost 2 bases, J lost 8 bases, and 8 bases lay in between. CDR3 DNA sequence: TGCGCCAGCAGCTTCCACTTGGATGAGCAGTTCTTC. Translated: CASSFHLDEQFF.

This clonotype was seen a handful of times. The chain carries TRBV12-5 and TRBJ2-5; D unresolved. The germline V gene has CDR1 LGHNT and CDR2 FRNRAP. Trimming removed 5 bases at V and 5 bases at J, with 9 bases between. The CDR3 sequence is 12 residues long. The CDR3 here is CASGPFGETQYF. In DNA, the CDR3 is TGTGCTAGTGGTCCATTCGGGGAGACCCAGTACTTC.

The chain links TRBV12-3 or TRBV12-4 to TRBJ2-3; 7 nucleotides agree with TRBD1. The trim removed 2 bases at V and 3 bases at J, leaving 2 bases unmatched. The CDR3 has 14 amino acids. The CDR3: CASSLLGQTDTQYF. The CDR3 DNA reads TGTGCCAGCAGTTTATTGGGACAGACAGATACGCAGTATTTT.

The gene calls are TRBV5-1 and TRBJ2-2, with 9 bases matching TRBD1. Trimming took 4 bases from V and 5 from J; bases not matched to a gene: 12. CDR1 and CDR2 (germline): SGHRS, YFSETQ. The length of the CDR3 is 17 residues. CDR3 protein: CASSEQPGQGITGELFF. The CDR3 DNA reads TGCGCCAGCAGCGAACAACCGGGACAGGGAATAACCGGGGAGCTGTTTTTT.

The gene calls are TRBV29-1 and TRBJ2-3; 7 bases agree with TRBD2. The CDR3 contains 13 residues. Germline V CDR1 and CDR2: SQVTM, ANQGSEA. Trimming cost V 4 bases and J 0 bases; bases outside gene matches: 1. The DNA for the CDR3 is TGCAGCGTTGGGCGGGGGAGCACAGATACGCAGTATTTT. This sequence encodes CSVGRGSTDTQYF.

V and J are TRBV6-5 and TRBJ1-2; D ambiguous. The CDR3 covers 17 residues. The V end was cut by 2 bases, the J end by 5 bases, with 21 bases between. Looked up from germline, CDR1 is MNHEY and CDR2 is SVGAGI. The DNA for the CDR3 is TGTGCCAGCAGTTACCGCCCCCTGTTGGGCGGTAAGTATGGCTACACCTTC. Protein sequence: CASSYRPLLGGKYGYTF.

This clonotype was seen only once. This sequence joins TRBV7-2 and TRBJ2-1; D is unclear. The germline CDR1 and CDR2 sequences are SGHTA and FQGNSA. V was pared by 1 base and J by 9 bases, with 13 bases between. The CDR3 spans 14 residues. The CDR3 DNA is TGTGCCAGCAGCTTAGAGGCCCAGACGGGTGAGCAGTTCTTC. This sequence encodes CASSLEAQTGEQFF.

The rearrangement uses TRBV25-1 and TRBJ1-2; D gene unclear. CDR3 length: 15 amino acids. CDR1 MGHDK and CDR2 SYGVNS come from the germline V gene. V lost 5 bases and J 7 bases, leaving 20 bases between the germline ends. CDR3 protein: CASSPWTSILGGYTF. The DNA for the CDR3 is TGTGCCAGCAGTCCGTGGACCTCTATCTTGGGTGGCTACACCTTC.

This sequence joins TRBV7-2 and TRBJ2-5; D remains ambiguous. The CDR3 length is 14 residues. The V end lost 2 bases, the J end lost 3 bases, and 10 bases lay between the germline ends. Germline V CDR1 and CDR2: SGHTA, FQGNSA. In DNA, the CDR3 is TGTGCCAGCAGCTTACGGCTAGGCGAAGAGACCCAGTACTTC. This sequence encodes CASSLRLGEETQYF.

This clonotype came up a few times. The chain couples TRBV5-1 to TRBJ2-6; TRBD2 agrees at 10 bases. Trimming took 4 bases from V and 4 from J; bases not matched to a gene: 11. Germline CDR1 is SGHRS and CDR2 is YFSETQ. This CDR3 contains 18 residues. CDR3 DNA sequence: TGCGCCAGCAGCGCCCTAGCGGGGGCCATTCTGGGGGCCAACGTCCTGACTTTC. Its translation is CASSALAGAILGANVLTF.

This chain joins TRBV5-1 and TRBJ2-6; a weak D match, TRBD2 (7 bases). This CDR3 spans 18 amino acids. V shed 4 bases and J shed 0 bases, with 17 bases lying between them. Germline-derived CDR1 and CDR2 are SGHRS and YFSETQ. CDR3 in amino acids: CASSATSGTPSGANVLTF. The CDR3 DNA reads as TGCGCCAGCAGCGCCACGAGCGGGACACCCTCTGGGGCCAACGTCCTGACTTTC.

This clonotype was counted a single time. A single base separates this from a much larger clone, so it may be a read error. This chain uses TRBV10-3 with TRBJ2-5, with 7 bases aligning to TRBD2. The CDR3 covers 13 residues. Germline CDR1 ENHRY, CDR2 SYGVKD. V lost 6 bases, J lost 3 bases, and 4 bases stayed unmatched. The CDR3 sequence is CAISGAGKETQYF. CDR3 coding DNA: TGTGCCATCAGCGGAGCGGGGAAAGAGACCCAGTACTTC.

The CDR3: CSGTGADTQYF. CDR3 sequence (DNA): TGCAGCGGTACAGGGGCAGATACGCAGTATTTT. The V gene is TRBV29-1, the J gene TRBJ2-3, with 7 positions matching TRBD1. V trimming: 7 bases; J trimming: 4 bases; junction bases outside the gene matches: 2. Germline values: CDR1 SQVTM, CDR2 ANQGSEA. This CDR3 contains 11 residues.

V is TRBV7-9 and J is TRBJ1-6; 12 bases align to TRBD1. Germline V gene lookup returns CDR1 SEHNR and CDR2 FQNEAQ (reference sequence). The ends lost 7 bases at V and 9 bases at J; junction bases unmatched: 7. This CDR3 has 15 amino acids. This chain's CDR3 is CASTRGTGGLSPLHF. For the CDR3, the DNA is TGTGCCAGCACACGCGGGACAGGGGGCCTTTCACCCCTCCACTTT.

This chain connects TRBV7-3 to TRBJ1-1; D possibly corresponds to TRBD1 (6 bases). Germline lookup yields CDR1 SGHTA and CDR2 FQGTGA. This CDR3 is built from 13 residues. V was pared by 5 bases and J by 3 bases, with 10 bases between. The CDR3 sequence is CASSAAGDTEAFF. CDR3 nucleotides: TGTGCCAGCAGCGCAGCAGGGGACACTGAAGCTTTCTTT.

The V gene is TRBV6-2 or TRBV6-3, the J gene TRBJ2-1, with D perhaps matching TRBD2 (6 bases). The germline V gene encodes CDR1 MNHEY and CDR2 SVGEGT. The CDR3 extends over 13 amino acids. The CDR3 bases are TGTGCAGGGAGGAGTAGCTCCTACAATGAGCAGTTCTTC. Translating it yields CAGRSSSYNEQFF.

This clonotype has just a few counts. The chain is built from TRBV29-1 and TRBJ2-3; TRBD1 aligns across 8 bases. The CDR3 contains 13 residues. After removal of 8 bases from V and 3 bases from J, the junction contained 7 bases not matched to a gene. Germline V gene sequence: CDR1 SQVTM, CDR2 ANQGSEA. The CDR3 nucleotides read TGCAGCATCCGGGACAGGCCTACAGATACGCAGTATTTT. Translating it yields CSIRDRPTDTQYF.

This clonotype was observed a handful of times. CDR3 sequence reads: CSASTGTARADTQYF. The CDR3 DNA reads as TGCAGCGCCAGTACCGGGACAGCCAGGGCAGATACGCAGTATTTT. V usage is TRBV29-1 and J usage is TRBJ2-3; 7 bases are shared with TRBD1. The CDR3 runs to 15 residues. V lost 7 bases to trimming and J lost 4 bases; unmatched junction nucleotides: 14. Germline V lookup: CDR1 SQVTM, CDR2 ANQGSEA.

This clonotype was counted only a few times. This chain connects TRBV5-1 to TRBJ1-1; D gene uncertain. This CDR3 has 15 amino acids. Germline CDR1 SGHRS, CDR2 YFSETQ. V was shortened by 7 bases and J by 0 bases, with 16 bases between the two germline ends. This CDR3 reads CASSISGSVNTEAFF. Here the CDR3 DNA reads TGCGCCAGCTCGATCTCGGGCAGTGTGAACACTGAAGCTTTCTTT.

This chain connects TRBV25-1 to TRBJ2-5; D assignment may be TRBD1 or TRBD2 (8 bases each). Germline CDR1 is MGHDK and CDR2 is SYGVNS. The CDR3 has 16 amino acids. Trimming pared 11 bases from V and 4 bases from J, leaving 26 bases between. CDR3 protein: CACTPGGTGERETQYF. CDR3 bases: TGTGCCTGCACCCCGGGAGGGACAGGCGAACGAGAGACCCAGTACTTC.

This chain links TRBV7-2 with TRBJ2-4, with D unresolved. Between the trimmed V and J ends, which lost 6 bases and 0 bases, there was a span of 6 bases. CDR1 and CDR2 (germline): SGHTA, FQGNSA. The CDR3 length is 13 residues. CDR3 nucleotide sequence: TGTGCCAGCAGGTCGGGAGCCAAAAACATTCAGTACTTC. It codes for CASRSGAKNIQYF.

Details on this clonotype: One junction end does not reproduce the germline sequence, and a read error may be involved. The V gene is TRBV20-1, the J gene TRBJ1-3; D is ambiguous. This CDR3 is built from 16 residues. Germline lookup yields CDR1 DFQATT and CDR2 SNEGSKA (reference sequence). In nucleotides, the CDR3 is TGCAGCGCTAGAGATCAGAAGGGTCCCTCTGGAAACACCATATATTTT. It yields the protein CSARDQKGPSGNTIYF.

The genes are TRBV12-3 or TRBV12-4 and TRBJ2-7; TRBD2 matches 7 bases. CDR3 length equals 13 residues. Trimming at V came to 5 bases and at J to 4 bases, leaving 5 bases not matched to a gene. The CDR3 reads CASSRGVVYEQYF. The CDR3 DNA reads TGTGCCAGCAGTCGGGGGGTCGTTTACGAGCAGTACTTC.

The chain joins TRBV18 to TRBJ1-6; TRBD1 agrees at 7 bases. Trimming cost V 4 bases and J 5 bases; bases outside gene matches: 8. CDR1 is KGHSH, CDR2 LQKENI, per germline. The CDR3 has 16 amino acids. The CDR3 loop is CASSLYLTGNNSPLHF. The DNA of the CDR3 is TGTGCCAGCTCACTTTATTTGACAGGGAATAATTCACCCCTCCACTTT.

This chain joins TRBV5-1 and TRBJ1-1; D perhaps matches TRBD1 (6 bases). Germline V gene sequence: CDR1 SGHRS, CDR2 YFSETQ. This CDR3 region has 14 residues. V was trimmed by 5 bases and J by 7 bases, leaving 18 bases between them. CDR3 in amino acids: CASRHTGGGDEAFF. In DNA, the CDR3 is TGCGCCAGCAGACATACGGGGGGCGGAGATGAAGCTTTCTTT.

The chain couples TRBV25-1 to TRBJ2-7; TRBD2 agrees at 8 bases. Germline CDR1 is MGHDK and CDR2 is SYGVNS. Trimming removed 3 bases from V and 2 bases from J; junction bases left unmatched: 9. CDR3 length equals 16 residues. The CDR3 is CASSDSPGGGPYEQYF. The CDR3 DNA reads TGTGCCAGCAGTGACTCCCCGGGCGGGGGGCCCTACGAGCAGTACTTC.